This entry lists 18 T cell receptor beta chains sequenced from one sample in a study of T cell clonality in common variable immunodeficiency. The data were produced by immunoSEQ multiplex PCR, yet TCRdb's version contains in-frame clones alone and is incomplete. This table holds roughly 55,000 clones with no singletons; the top ten claim roughly 5.5%. Sequenced input: peripheral blood mononuclear cells. The receptor source for this set is a person aged 18-70 years in good health.

The table lists this clone with many counts. The DNA ends 3 residues before the CDR3 does, and the rest of the CDR3 is filled in from the germline J gene. V usage is TRBV5-8 and J usage is TRBJ2-7, with 8 positions matching TRBD1. V shed 5 bases and J 2 bases; nucleotides not matched to a gene: 6. The CDR3 contains 14 residues. CDR1 and CDR2 (germline): SGHTS, YDEGEE. The part of the CDR3 DNA that was read is TGTGCCAGCAGTAACGACAGGGGCGCCTACGAG. Amino acids: CASSNDRGAYE. The entire CDR3 protein is CASSNDRGAYEQYF.

This clone has a count of ten or more. The read terminates 3 residues ahead of where the CDR3 ends, so the germline J gene completes it. V is TRBV5-1 and J is TRBJ1-4; TRBD1 matches at 9 bases. Germline values: CDR1 SGHRS, CDR2 YFSETQ. The CDR3 covers 20 residues. The V gene end was trimmed by 4 bases and the J gene end by 0 bases; junction bases not matched to a gene: 16. CDR3 DNA (partial): TGCGCCAGCAGCCGAACGATATCCGGGACAGGGAGGTCAACTAATGAAAAA. This gives the protein CASSRTISGTGRSTNEK. The entire CDR3 reads CASSRTISGTGRSTNEKLFF. The complete variable domain, with remaining parts taken from reference TRBV5-1 and TRBJ1-4, reads KAGVTQTPRYLIKTRGQQVTLSCSPISGHRSVSWYQQTPGQGLQFLFEYFSETQRNKGNFPGRFSGRQFSNSRSEMNVSTLELGDSALYLCASSRTISGTGRSTNEKLFFGSGTQLSVL.

This clone was picked up many times. With the read ending 3 residues before the CDR3 end, the germline J gene is used to fill in that end. The rearrangement uses TRBV2 and TRBJ1-2; 9 positions match TRBD1. Germline V gene data show CDR1 as SNHLY and CDR2 as FYNNEI. The CDR3 extends over 14 amino acids. The sequenced part of the CDR3 DNA is TGTGCCAGCAGTGGAACAGGGGGCGCGGGAGGC. This gives the protein CASSGTGGAGG. The full CDR3 protein is CASSGTGGAGGYTF.

This clone was observed at least ten times. The CDR3 extends 3 residues past the end of the read, so its final part is completed from the germline J gene. The chain is built from TRBV13 and TRBJ2-3; D is unclear. V lost 5 bases to trimming and J lost 0 bases, with 3 bases between them. Germline values: CDR1 PRHDT, CDR2 FYEKMQ (reference sequence). The CDR3 spans 12 residues. The CDR3 DNA, read in part, is TGTGCCAGCAGCGGCAGCACAGATACG. Translating it yields CASSGSTDT. The complete CDR3 protein is CASSGSTDTQYF.

Ten or more counts support this clone. The CDR3 end falls 3 residues outside the read, so it is completed with the germline J gene. The J gene is TRBJ2-1, the V gene TRBV5-5; TRBD2 aligns across 13 bases. This CDR3 has 15 amino acids. J gave up 8 bases and V 1 base, and 3 bases lay outside the gene matches. The V gene's germline CDR1 is SGHKS and CDR2 YYEKEE (reference sequence). The covered CDR3 bases are TGTGCCAGCAGCTTGAGGACTAGCGGGAGCGATGAG. It encodes CASSLRTSGSDE. The entire CDR3 sequence reads CASSLRTSGSDEQFF.

There are many counts of this clone. The read comes to an end 3 residues before the CDR3 does, leaving the germline J gene to fill in the end. The chain couples TRBV2 to TRBJ2-3, with 9 bases matching TRBD2. This CDR3 comprises 15 residues. Per the germline V gene, CDR1 is SNHLY and CDR2 is FYNNEI. Germline trimming cut 7 bases from V and 1 base from J; bases unmatched to any gene: 6. The sequenced part of the CDR3 DNA is TGTGCCAGCACGGCGGGAGGGCCGGGCACAGATACG. This codes for CASTAGGPGTDT. The CDR3 reads in full as CASTAGGPGTDTQYF.

This clone was recorded at least ten times. The read halts 3 residues ahead of the CDR3 end, with the missing end drawn from the germline J gene. The chain couples TRBV6-2 or TRBV6-3 to TRBJ2-3; 10 bases map to TRBD2. V shed 2 bases, J shed 5 bases, and the junction held 10 bases outside the gene matches. The CDR3 is 17 residues long. Germline-derived CDR1 and CDR2 are MNHEY and SVGEGT. The CDR3 region is CASSYRLAGGEEDTQYF. CDR3 DNA, as far as it was read: TGTGCCAGCAGTTACCGGTTAGCGGGAGGTGAAGAAGATACG.

This clone occurred many times. The read falls 3 residues short of the CDR3 end, and the missing part is taken from the germline J gene. The V call is TRBV11-2, the J call TRBJ2-2; tentative D call: TRBD2 (5 bases). Trimming cost V 0 bases and J 4 bases, with 9 bases left between them. The CDR3 sequence is 15 residues long. The germline gives CDR1 SGHAT, CDR2 FQNNGV. Incomplete CDR3 DNA: TGTGCCAGCAGCTTAGAGAGGGTAGGCACCGGGGAG. Amino acid sequence: CASSLERVGTGE. The full CDR3 protein is CASSLERVGTGELFF.

This clone was picked up a small number of times. The CDR3 goes on 3 residues after the read ends, and that part is filled in from the germline J gene. The chain carries TRBV6-1 and TRBJ1-3; D is unresolved. Per germline, CDR1 MNHNS and CDR2 SASEGT. The CDR3 length is 14 residues. CDR3: CASSEGTIRKTIYF. Incomplete CDR3 DNA: TGTGCCAGCAGTGAAGGTACCATTCGGAAGACT.

This clone was recorded at least ten times. The DNA ends 3 residues before the CDR3 does, and the rest of the CDR3 is filled in from the germline J gene. The chain joins TRBV30 to TRBJ1-1; TRBD1 matches at 7 bases. The CDR3 is 13 amino acids. CDR1 is GTSNPN and CDR2 is SVGIG in the germline V gene (reference sequence). Losses at the gene ends were 4 bases for V and 6 bases for J; bases not matched to a gene: 8. The CDR3 sequence is CAWTPTGPSEAFF. The covered CDR3 bases are TGTGCCTGGACCCCGACAGGGCCCTCTGAA.

This clone was counted many times. The sequence runs out 3 residues before the end of the CDR3; the remainder is reconstructed from the germline J gene. This rearrangement joins TRBV20-1 to TRBJ2-7, with a weak D call TRBD1 (6 bases). This CDR3 comprises 12 residues. Germline V gives CDR1 DFQATT, CDR2 SNEGSKA (reference sequence). The ends were cut back, 6 bases at V and 3 bases at J, with 12 bases in the middle. The CDR3 is CSATSRGYEQYF. Incomplete CDR3 DNA: TGCAGTGCCACGAGCAGGGGCTACGAG.

Ten or more counts support this clone. The CDR3 end lies 3 residues beyond the end of the read and is filled in from the germline J gene. This chain connects TRBV5-6 to TRBJ1-2, with D perhaps TRBD1 (6 bases). The CDR3 is 13 residues long. Germline V gene lookup returns CDR1 SGHDT and CDR2 YYEEEE. The V and J ends lost 3 bases and 5 bases respectively, with 11 bases between them. The CDR3 region is CASSSGTSYGYTF. The part of the CDR3 DNA that was read is TGTGCCAGCAGCTCCGGGACATCTTATGGC. Complete variable domain (other parts from reference TRBV5-6 and TRBJ1-2): DAGVTQSPTHLIKTRGQQVTLRCSPKSGHDTVSWYQQALGQGPQFIFQYYEEEERQRGNFPDRFSGHQFPNYSSELNVNALLLGDSALYLCASSSGTSYGYTFGSGTRLTVV.

Many counts were recorded for this clone. The read is 3 residues too short to cover the CDR3 end, so that end is filled in from the germline J gene. The rearrangement joins TRBV18 to TRBJ2-2; weak D call: TRBD2 (6 bases). Germline V gene lookup returns CDR1 KGHSH and CDR2 LQKENI. The CDR3 has 15 residues. V gave up 0 bases and J gave up 4 bases, with 9 bases separating them. CDR3 amino acids: CASSPPGLFTGELFF. The covered CDR3 bases are TGTGCCAGCTCACCACCGGGACTTTTCACCGGGGAG. The whole variable domain, remainder taken from reference TRBV18 and TRBJ2-2, is NAGVMQNPRHLVRRRGQEARLRCSPMKGHSHVYWYRQLPEEGLKFMVYLQKENIIDESGMPKERFSAEFPKEGPSILRIQQVVRGDSAAYFCASSPPGLFTGELFFGEGSRLTVL.

This clone showed up many times. Read data end 3 residues before the CDR3 end; the end is taken from the germline J gene. This chain uses TRBV20-1 with TRBJ2-1; possible D gene TRBD2, 5 bases. Deletions cut 4 bases from V and 5 bases from J, with 9 bases between. Per the germline V gene, CDR1 is DFQATT and CDR2 is SNEGSKA (reference sequence). This CDR3 has 12 amino acids. This chain's CDR3 is CSATDWDNEQFF. CDR3 DNA (partial): TGCAGTGCTACGGACTGGGACAATGAG.

Many counts were recorded for this clone. The DNA ends 3 residues before the CDR3 does, and the rest of the CDR3 is filled in from the germline J gene. This chain joins TRBV19 and TRBJ2-1; D uncertain. V lost 2 bases and J 8 bases, leaving 10 bases between the germline ends. Germline loops: CDR1 LNHDA, CDR2 SQIVND (reference sequence). The CDR3 has 13 residues. Partial CDR3 DNA: TGTGCCAGTAGTATAAGCGTCGTTTATGAG. Protein: CASSISVVYE. The entire CDR3 sequence reads CASSISVVYEQFF.

This clone was observed many times. The read gets to within 3 residues of the CDR3 end, and the germline J gene fills in the rest. The chain recombines TRBV7-3 with TRBJ2-7, with TRBD1 as a possible D gene (5 bases). CDR1 and CDR2 (germline): SGHTA, FQGTGA. V was pared by 1 base and J by 6 bases, with 13 bases between. CDR3 length: 14 residues. The chain's CDR3 is CASSLNGRVGEQYF. The CDR3 DNA, read in part, is TGTGCCAGCAGCTTAAACGGCAGGGTAGGCGAG.

The table lists this clone with many counts. The read gets to within 3 residues of the CDR3 end, and the germline J gene fills in the rest. J is TRBJ2-2 and V is TRBV7-6, with 8 bases lining up with TRBD1. This CDR3 is built from 16 residues. The V gene end was trimmed by 4 bases and the J gene end by 4 bases; junction bases not matched to a gene: 8. Germline V gene data show CDR1 as SGHVS and CDR2 as FNYEAQ. CDR3 DNA, as far as it was read: TGTGCCAGCAGCTCACGCCGGGACAGGACCACCGGGGAG. Its protein product is CASSSRRDRTTGE. The full CDR3 reads CASSSRRDRTTGELFF. The variable domain in full, completed from reference TRBV7-6 and TRBJ2-2, reads GAGVSQSPRYKVTKRGQDVALRCDPISGHVSLYWYRQALGQGPEFLTYFNYEAQQDKSGLPNDRFSAERPEGSISTLTIQRTEQRDSAMYRCASSSRRDRTTGELFFGEGSRLTVL.

This clone was seen at least ten times. The read halts 3 residues ahead of the CDR3 end, with the missing end drawn from the germline J gene. This sequence joins TRBV7-3 and TRBJ2-6; weak D call: TRBD2 (5 bases). Trimming left V 2 bases short and J 4 bases short, with 12 bases between. This CDR3 contains 16 residues. Per germline, CDR1 SGHTA and CDR2 FQGTGA. The CDR3 loop is CASSLGRVTGANVLTF. The covered CDR3 bases are TGTGCCAGCAGCTTAGGGCGGGTGACCGGGGCCAACGTC. The entire variable domain, with the rest obtained from reference TRBV7-3 and TRBJ2-6, is as follows: GAGVSQTPSNKVTEKGKYVELRCDPISGHTALYWYRQSLGQGPEFLIYFQGTGAADDSGLPNDRFFAVRPEGSVSTLKIQRTERGDSAVYLCASSLGRVTGANVLTFGAGSRLTVL.